This TCR beta chain is from a study of cytomegalovirus exposure and HLA in healthy donors. The CDR3 length is 15 residues. J lost 2 bases, V lost 3 bases, and 6 bases had no gene match. The V gene's germline CDR1 is MDHEN and CDR2 SYDVKM. The donors were healthy bone marrow donors. PCR involved 60 Vbeta and 13 Jbeta primers. Under the authors' procedure: The count from a later analysis was tens of millions of unique TCR beta chains, around 11 million of them shared. Libraries were prepared by immunoSEQ multiplex PCR; TCRdb keeps only in-frame clonotypes and omits some of them. Clone size and V and J calls were adopted from that table, with D and trimming inferred from the DNA. Among roughly 92,000 clones, about four fifths were seen once, and the ten largest hold approximately 4.2%.

The chain recombines TRBV28 with TRBJ2-7; TRBD1 matches at 8 bases. The sample was PBMCs. This receptor was identified in a woman between 65 and 79 years old in good health and CMV-seropositive. The CDR3 protein is CASSFQGAGAYEQYF. CDR3 in DNA: TGTGCCAGCAGTTTCCAGGGGGCAGGGGCCTACGAGCAGTACTTC.